These 32 T cell receptor beta chains came from one sample sequenced in a study of blood T cells in healthy people across ages. PCR was performed a second time for about 7 to 11 cycles using a sample-barcoded 5' primer and a J-beta primer mix. TCRdb reprocessed the 5' RACE reads with MiXCR, giving one entry per CDR3 protein. This sample has approximately 810,000 distinct CDR3 sequences, with around 30% found just once. The specimen sequenced was blood. The receptors originated from a woman older than 75 in good health.

This clonotype was recorded at least ten times. The rearrangement uses TRBV12-3 or TRBV12-4 and TRBJ1-2, with D unclear. V dropped 5 bases and J dropped 1 base, with 8 bases sitting between them. The CDR3 has 13 amino acids. The CDR3 protein is CASSLGVNYGYTF. Written as DNA, the CDR3 is TGTGCCAGCAGTCTTGGGGTTAACTATGGCTACACCTTC.

Details on this clonotype: A clone one base away is much larger, so this may be a read error. The V call is TRBV9, the J call TRBJ2-5; TRBD1 might be the D (5 bases). The germline V gene has CDR1 SGDLS and CDR2 YYNGEE. Trimming cost V 0 bases and J 11 bases, with 17 bases left between them. CDR3 length equals 14 residues. CDR3 bases: TGTGCCAGCAGCGTAGAACAGGCCTACAATGAGCAGTACTTC. Protein: CASSVEQAYNEQYF.

As regards this clonotype: A much larger clone differs by one base, so this may be a read error. V usage is TRBV7-2 and J usage is TRBJ2-3; D is undetermined. Germline CDR1 reads SGHTA; CDR2 reads FQGNSA. CDR3 length: 13 amino acids. This CDR3 reads CASGLEVSDTQYF. The CDR3 DNA is TGTGCCAGCGGCTTAGAGGTATCGGATACGCAGTATTTT.

Details on this clonotype: Germline is not matched at one junction end, which may reflect a read error. The chain recombines TRBV5-1 with TRBJ2-1; D might be TRBD1 (5 bases). The germline CDR1 and CDR2 sequences are SGHRS and YFSETQ. The CDR3 extends over 15 amino acids. CDR3 loop: CASSLGQSSYDEQFF. The CDR3 DNA sequence: TGCGCCAGCAGCTTGGGACAGAGCTCCTACGATGAGCAGTTCTTC.

This clonotype has only one observation. Given a much more abundant clone one base away, this may be a read error. The chain is built from TRBV7-2 and TRBJ2-3, with D possibly being TRBD2 (6 bases). Germline V gives CDR1 SGHTA, CDR2 FQGNSA. V was cut by 0 bases and J by 4 bases, with 11 bases left in between. This CDR3 has 15 residues. The CDR3 bases are TGTGCCAGCAGCTTAGCGACTAGAAGCTCAGATACGCAGTATTTT. This codes for CASSLATRSSDTQYF. Variable domain in full (rest from reference TRBV7-2 and TRBJ2-3): GAGVSQSPSNKVTEKGKDVELRCDPISGHTALYWYRQSLGQGLEFLIYFQGNSAPDKSGLPSDRFSAERTGGSVSTLTIQRTQQEDSAVYLCASSLATRSSDTQYFGPGTRLTVL.

This clonotype appeared a single time. The rearrangement uses TRBV6-6 and TRBJ2-5, with D uncertain. This CDR3 spans 13 amino acids. The germline CDR1 and CDR2 sequences are MNHNY and SVGAGI (reference sequence). Trimming pared 4 bases from V and 2 bases from J, leaving 8 bases between. This chain's CDR3 is CASSWQFQETQYF. The CDR3 nucleotides are TGTGCCAGCAGTTGGCAGTTTCAAGAGACCCAGTACTTC.

This chain links TRBV2 with TRBJ1-1, with a possible D match to TRBD1 (5 bases). The CDR3 is 14 residues long. Germline V lookup: CDR1 SNHLY, CDR2 FYNNEI. V was clipped by 3 bases and J by 0 bases, with 8 bases between them. The CDR3 region is CASSEAGLNTEAFF. The DNA of the CDR3 is TGTGCCAGCAGTGAGGCAGGGCTGAACACTGAAGCTTTCTTT.

The chain uses TRBV20-1 and TRBJ2-1; 7 bases are a match to TRBD1. V lost 6 bases, J lost 0 bases, and 17 bases stayed unmatched. Germline values: CDR1 DFQATT, CDR2 SNEGSKA (reference sequence). The CDR3 spans 18 residues. This CDR3 is CSALPGQPSIISYNEQFF. CDR3 sequence (DNA): TGCAGTGCACTTCCGGGACAGCCTTCGATAATCTCCTACAATGAGCAGTTCTTC.

There are many counts of this clonotype. The DNA of the CDR3 is TGTGCCAGCAGCGACCGGGACAGGGCTGACTATGGCTACACCTTC. It specifies CASSDRDRADYGYTF. The V call is TRBV6-2 or TRBV6-3, the J call TRBJ1-2; 9 positions match TRBD1. This CDR3 comprises 15 residues. V lost 6 bases and J lost 3; bases outside the gene matches: 8. Germline CDR1 MNHEY, CDR2 SVGEGT.

This clonotype was observed at least ten times. The CDR3 reads CASSSRDFSSYNSPLHF. The CDR3 region has the DNA TGCGCCAGCAGCAGCCGGGACTTCAGCTCCTATAATTCACCCCTCCACTTT. The rearrangement joins TRBV4-1 to TRBJ1-6; possible D gene TRBD1, 5 bases. The CDR3 runs 17 residues. V was clipped by 5 bases and J by 0 bases, with 14 bases between them. CDR1 MGHRA and CDR2 YSYEKL come from the germline V gene.

This clonotype has only a few counts. V usage is TRBV10-3 and J usage is TRBJ1-1, with 7 bases aligning to TRBD1. The length of the CDR3 is 15 residues. The ends lost 0 bases at V and 7 bases at J; junction bases unmatched: 8. CDR1 is ENHRY, CDR2 SYGVKD, per germline. The CDR3 loop reads CAISESDKGTDEAFF. The DNA for the CDR3 is TGTGCCATCAGTGAGTCGGATAAAGGGACAGATGAAGCTTTCTTT.

This chain joins TRBV7-9 and TRBJ1-2; TRBD1 matches at 10 bases. The CDR3 has 14 residues. With 5 bases clipped from V and 5 bases from J, the junction kept 5 bases outside the gene matches. The germline V gene has CDR1 SEHNR and CDR2 FQNEAQ (reference sequence). The CDR3 here is CASSRQGADYGYTF. For the CDR3, the DNA is TGTGCCAGCAGCCGACAGGGGGCGGATTATGGCTACACCTTC.

This clonotype was observed a handful of times. The CDR3, as DNA: TGTGCCACCAGTGATGCCAATCAGCCCCAGCATTTT. Translated, it gives CATSDANQPQHF. The V gene is TRBV24-1, the J gene TRBJ1-5; D is unresolved. Germline V CDR1 and CDR2: KGHDR, SFDVKD. The CDR3 runs 12 residues. Trimming removed 3 bases from V and 3 bases from J, with 2 bases in between.

In the case of this clonotype: A read error may explain this, as a much larger clone is one base away. The gene calls are TRBV7-2 and TRBJ2-7; TRBD1 aligns across 10 bases. Germline V lookup: CDR1 SGHTA, CDR2 FQGNSA. After removal of 7 bases from V and 0 bases from J, the junction contained 3 bases not matched to a gene. This CDR3 comprises 14 residues. This CDR3 reads CASNWTGGSYEQYF. Here the CDR3 DNA reads TGTGCCAGCAACTGGACAGGGGGCTCCTACGAGCAGTACTTC.

Turning to this clonotype: A read error may explain this, as a much larger clone is one base away. The chain links TRBV2 to TRBJ2-5; 7 bases are a match to TRBD2. The CDR3 loop spans 11 amino acids. The V segment lost 6 bases and the J segment 11 bases; nucleotides outside the gene matches: 6. CDR1 is SNHLY and CDR2 is FYNNEI in the germline V gene. Written as DNA, the CDR3 is TGTGCCAGCAGAGGGACTATAGAGCAGTACTTC. This encodes CASRGTIEQYF. Full variable domain (outside the CDR3, taken from reference TRBV2 and TRBJ2-5): EPEVTQTPSHQVTQMGQEVILRCVPISNHLYFYWYRQILGQKVEFLVSFYNNEISEKSEIFDDQFSVERPDGSNFTLKIRSTKLEDSAMYFCASRGTIEQYFGPGTRLLVL.

The sample holds many counts of this clonotype. This sequence joins TRBV20-1 and TRBJ2-5; D not resolved. Trimming pared 6 bases from V and 1 base from J, leaving 9 bases between. This CDR3 is built from 12 residues. CDR1 and CDR2 (germline): DFQATT, SNEGSKA (reference sequence). The CDR3 DNA reads TGCAGTGCCCAAGGCATCCAAGAGACCCAGTACTTC. Protein: CSAQGIQETQYF.

In the case of this clonotype: A much more abundant neighbour one base away suggests this may be a read error. The rearrangement joins TRBV11-2 to TRBJ2-3; D may be TRBD1 (5 bases). Germline values: CDR1 SGHAT, CDR2 FQNNGV. This CDR3 is 13 amino acids long. This CDR3 is CASSQQVTGTQYF. In DNA, the CDR3 is TGTGCCAGCAGCCAACAGGTCACAGGTACGCAGTATTTT. Complete variable domain (other parts from reference TRBV11-2 and TRBJ2-3): EAGVAQSPRYKIIEKRQSVAFWCNPISGHATLYWYQQILGQGPKLLIQFQNNGVVDDSQLPKDRFSAERLKGVDSTLKIQPAKLEDSAVYLCASSQQVTGTQYFGPGTRLTVL.

This clonotype showed up many times. V and J are TRBV4-3 and TRBJ2-5, with 12 bases fitting TRBD2. With 0 bases clipped from V and 4 bases from J, the junction kept 3 bases outside the gene matches. This CDR3 has 16 amino acids. The germline V gene encodes CDR1 LGHNA and CDR2 YSLEER. The CDR3 here is CASSQEASGGAETQYF. In DNA form, the CDR3 reads TGCGCCAGCAGCCAAGAAGCTAGCGGGGGGGCAGAGACCCAGTACTTC.

This clonotype has a handful of counts. The chain carries TRBV28 and TRBJ1-6, with D possibly matching TRBD1 (5 bases). The V end was cut by 5 bases, the J end by 9 bases, with 14 bases between. Germline lookup yields CDR1 MDHEN and CDR2 SYDVKM. This CDR3 has 14 amino acids. The CDR3 loop reads CASSAGQPSSPLHF. The CDR3 nucleotides read TGTGCCAGCAGTGCAGGACAACCATCTTCACCCCTCCACTTT.

The sample holds a few counts of this clonotype. This chain connects TRBV12-3 or TRBV12-4 to TRBJ2-5, with 9 bases matching TRBD1. V lost 2 bases, J lost 5 bases, and 6 bases stayed unmatched. The CDR3 contains 15 residues. The CDR3 region has the DNA TGTGCCAGCAGTTTAAGAGGGACAGGGAGGGAGACCCAGTACTTC. Translated, it gives CASSLRGTGRETQYF.

In regard to this clonotype: One base away lies a much larger clone, so this may be a sequencing read error. The chain is built from TRBV7-2 and TRBJ1-5; 7 bases line up with TRBD1. Germline CDR1 and CDR2: SGHTA and FQGNSA. The CDR3 is made up of 16 amino acids. CDR3 bases: TGTGCCGGCAGCTTAGAGTACAGGGGATCGGATCAGCCCCAGCATTTT. As protein: CAGSLEYRGSDQPQHF.

The genes are TRBV10-3 and TRBJ2-3; D is possibly TRBD2 (5 bases). Per germline, CDR1 ENHRY and CDR2 SYGVKD. The CDR3 length is 15 residues. Trimming cost V 4 bases and J 6 bases, with 17 bases left between them. The CDR3 DNA follows: TGTGCCATCAGTGGGGCTAAGGACCGAGGGGATACGCAGTATTTT. Amino acids: CAISGAKDRGDTQYF.

On this clonotype: A much larger clone lies one base from this, so it may be a read error. The chain employs TRBV12-3 or TRBV12-4 and TRBJ2-4; TRBD2 is a possible D gene (6 bases). The end of the DNA aligns better with TRBJ2-7, so the J call may be wrong. The CDR3 is 13 amino acids. This CDR3 reads CASRGGGAYEQYF. CDR3 nucleotide sequence: TGTGCCAGCAGGGGAGGTGGGGCCTACGAGCAGTACTTC.

The chain has TRBV29-1 and TRBJ2-3; perhaps TRBD1 as D (6 bases). CDR1 is SQVTM, CDR2 ANQGSEA, per germline. The V and J ends lost 4 bases and 2 bases respectively, with 19 bases between them. The CDR3 totals 16 residues. The CDR3 loop reads CSVARQGIRVTDTQYF. The CDR3 region has the DNA TGCAGCGTTGCCCGGCAGGGGATTAGGGTCACAGATACGCAGTATTTT.

The chain joins TRBV29-1 to TRBJ2-3; perhaps TRBD1 as D (5 bases). Looked up from germline, CDR1 is SQVTM and CDR2 is ANQGSEA. The V end lost 3 bases, the J end lost 2 bases, and 9 bases lay between the germline ends. This CDR3 spans 13 amino acids. The CDR3 loop reads CSVETAFTDTQYF. The DNA for the CDR3 is TGCAGCGTTGAGACAGCCTTCACAGATACGCAGTATTTT.

J is TRBJ1-5 and V is TRBV6-1; D is ambiguous. Germline V gives CDR1 MNHNS, CDR2 SASEGT. Trimming left V 10 bases short and J 7 bases short, with 23 bases between. The CDR3 runs to 15 residues. Here the CDR3 reads CAKQATGLVRQPQHF. In nucleotides, the CDR3 is TGTGCCAAGCAAGCCACGGGATTGGTGAGGCAGCCCCAGCATTTT.

This clonotype was seen only a few times. The chain combines TRBV5-1 with TRBJ1-5; the D is unclear. Germline V lookup: CDR1 SGHRS, CDR2 YFSETQ. The CDR3 loop spans 16 amino acids. V lost 4 bases, J lost 0 bases, and 14 bases lay in between. The CDR3 DNA follows: TGCGCCAGCAGCGTCGGAGGGAGCTATAGCAATCAGCCCCAGCATTTT. It translates to CASSVGGSYSNQPQHF.

Ten or more counts support this clonotype. The chain couples TRBV7-2 to TRBJ2-7; D tentatively fits TRBD1 or TRBD2 (5 bases each). Germline CDR1 reads SGHTA; CDR2 reads FQGNSA. The ends were cut back, 2 bases at V and 2 bases at J, with 13 bases in the middle. The CDR3 has 15 residues. CDR3 residues: CASSLRGAPPYEQYF. CDR3 bases: TGTGCCAGCAGCTTAAGAGGGGCCCCTCCCTACGAGCAGTACTTC.

This chain connects TRBV7-2 to TRBJ2-5, with D perhaps matching TRBD1 or TRBD2 (5 bases each). Trimming cost V 5 bases and J 4 bases, with 20 bases left between them. CDR3 size: 16 residues. Germline CDR1 SGHTA, CDR2 FQGNSA. In DNA, the CDR3 is TGTGCCAGCAGCCCCCGGGGCCCAGGCGTAGGAGAGACCCAGTACTTC. Translated: CASSPRGPGVGETQYF.

This clonotype came up a few times. An end of the junction differs from the germline gene, which may be a read error. This sequence joins TRBV7-2 and TRBJ2-7, with 9 bases lining up with TRBD2. The CDR3 is 13 amino acids. The germline V gene encodes CDR1 SGHTA and CDR2 FQGNSA. As DNA, the CDR3 is TGTGCCAACAGCTTTACTAGCGGGTACGAGCAGTACTTC. Translating gives CANSFTSGYEQYF.

This clonotype was seen ten or more times. The rearrangement joins TRBV7-2 to TRBJ1-2; a weak D match, TRBD1 (6 bases). Deletions cut 0 bases from V and 5 bases from J, with 10 bases between. The CDR3 consists of 14 residues. Germline V lookup: CDR1 SGHTA, CDR2 FQGNSA. Here the CDR3 DNA reads TGTGCCAGCAGCTTAGCCGACAGGAGTTATGGCTACACCTTC. It specifies CASSLADRSYGYTF.

The sample holds many counts of this clonotype. J is TRBJ2-5 and V is TRBV6-5, with no clear D. The CDR3 spans 13 residues. With 6 bases removed from V and 1 base from J, the gap between germline ends came to 9 bases. Looked up from germline, CDR1 is MNHEY and CDR2 is SVGAGI. The CDR3 is CASSGHPQETQYF. CDR3 coding DNA: TGTGCCAGCAGCGGGCATCCCCAAGAGACCCAGTACTTC.